The next 27 T cell receptor beta chains were all read from a single sample in a study of identical twins. TCRdb recomputed calls from the 5' RACE reads with MiXCR, one row per CDR3 protein. Altogether hundreds of thousands of distinct CDR3 sequences are present, about 7% being singletons, with the ten largest covering 1.6%. The same data also went into a second study, on yellow fever vaccine responses in identical twins.

Sequences were obtained from PBMCs. The receptors stem from a young woman in good health.

This clonotype was observed a handful of times. The J gene is TRBJ2-7, the V gene TRBV5-1; tentatively, D is TRBD2 (6 bases). Germline loops: CDR1 SGHRS, CDR2 YFSETQ. This CDR3 is built from 14 residues. V lost 0 bases to trimming and J lost 3 bases, with 10 bases between them. The CDR3 nucleotides are TGCGCCAGCAGCTTGGTAGTGGGAGGCTACGAGCAGTACTTC. It is translated as CASSLVVGGYEQYF. Supplemented by reference TRBV5-1 and TRBJ2-7, the full variable domain reads KAGVTQTPRYLIKTRGQQVTLSCSPISGHRSVSWYQQTPGQGLQFLFEYFSETQRNKGNFPGRFSGRQFSNSRSEMNVSTLELGDSALYLCASSLVVGGYEQYFGPGTRLTVT.

Only a few counts were recorded for this clonotype. V gene TRBV18 combines with J gene TRBJ1-1, with D perhaps TRBD1 (5 bases). V was pared by 7 bases and J by 0 bases, with 12 bases between. The germline V gene encodes CDR1 KGHSH and CDR2 LQKENI. The length of the CDR3 is 14 residues. CDR3 in DNA: TGTGCCAGCTTACGGGACCCGATGAACACTGAAGCTTTCTTT. The encoded protein is CASLRDPMNTEAFF.

This clonotype showed up many times. The chain links TRBV5-1 to TRBJ2-2; TRBD2 matches 7 bases. CDR1 is SGHRS, CDR2 YFSETQ, per germline. J was trimmed by 2 bases and V by 4 bases; bases with no gene match: 8. The CDR3 totals 16 residues. CDR3 nucleotides: TGCGCCAGCAGCGTTGAAGCGGGGAAAAACACCGGGGAGCTGTTTTTT. Its protein product is CASSVEAGKNTGELFF.

Many counts were recorded for this clonotype. The rearrangement uses TRBV20-1 and TRBJ2-5; possible D gene TRBD1, 5 bases. This CDR3 region has 14 residues. Germline values: CDR1 DFQATT, CDR2 SNEGSKA (reference sequence). Trimming removed 0 bases at V and 3 bases at J, with 11 bases between. CDR3 DNA: TGCAGTGCTAGAGATTCTAGGGGCAAAGAGACCCAGTACTTC. Translation gives CSARDSRGKETQYF.

This clonotype appeared many times. The chain uses TRBV12-3 or TRBV12-4 and TRBJ2-1; 7 bases are a match to TRBD2. The ends lost 6 bases at V and 3 bases at J; junction bases unmatched: 8. The CDR3 length is 15 residues. CDR3 sequence: CASSLLASGYNEQFF. In nucleotides, the CDR3 is TGTGCCAGCAGCCTGTTGGCTAGCGGCTACAATGAGCAGTTCTTC.

This clonotype has just a few counts. J is TRBJ1-5 and V is TRBV12-3 or TRBV12-4; the D gene is possibly TRBD1 (6 bases). V lost 2 bases to trimming and J lost 9 bases, with 11 bases between them. The CDR3 has 13 residues. The CDR3 loop reads CASSLTGLGPQHF. The CDR3 DNA reads TGTGCCAGCAGTTTAACAGGGTTAGGGCCCCAGCATTTT.

This clonotype was seen many times. This chain connects TRBV6-6 to TRBJ1-1; no clear D gene. Germline values: CDR1 MNHNY, CDR2 SVGAGI (reference sequence). V dropped 2 bases and J dropped 5 bases, with 6 bases sitting between them. The length of the CDR3 is 12 residues. CDR3 residues: CASSYDSTEAFF. The CDR3 DNA reads TGTGCCAGCAGTTACGATTCAACTGAAGCTTTCTTT.

This clonotype showed up just a few times. The J gene is TRBJ2-3, the V gene TRBV5-1, with 9 bases identical to TRBD2. V trimming: 6 bases; J trimming: 5 bases; junction bases outside the gene matches: 13. This CDR3 spans 16 amino acids. The germline V gene encodes CDR1 SGHRS and CDR2 YFSETQ. The CDR3 nucleotides read TGCGCCAGCACCCGTGGTTTGACTAGCGGTTTAGATACGCAGTATTTT. This translates into CASTRGLTSGLDTQYF.

This clonotype showed up just a few times. The V gene is TRBV12-3 or TRBV12-4, the J gene TRBJ1-2, with 8 positions matching TRBD1. J gave up 8 bases and V 5 bases, and 10 bases lay outside the gene matches. CDR3 length equals 14 residues. The CDR3 nucleotides read TGTGCCAGCAGTAGGACAGGGAGATTAGCGGGCTACACCTTC. Residues: CASSRTGRLAGYTF.

This clonotype has a handful of counts. The CDR3 DNA reads as TGCAGCGTTGTATCAGGGTCGGCGAACACTGAAGCTTTCTTT. Translation gives CSVVSGSANTEAFF. This sequence joins TRBV29-1 and TRBJ1-1; tentative D call: TRBD1 (5 bases). This CDR3 region has 14 residues. V was trimmed by 4 bases and J by 1 base, leaving 13 bases between them. Germline loops: CDR1 SQVTM, CDR2 ANQGSEA.

A few counts support this clonotype. The chain combines TRBV6-6 with TRBJ1-1; D call uncertain. Germline CDR1 and CDR2: MNHNY and SVGAGI (reference sequence). The CDR3 sequence is 13 residues long. V was clipped by 6 bases and J by 6 bases, with 14 bases between them. CDR3 sequence (DNA): TGTGCCAGCAGGGAGACATCAGATGCTGAAGCTTTCTTT. Translated: CASRETSDAEAFF.

At least ten counts were recorded for this clonotype. The chain employs TRBV29-1 and TRBJ2-3, with TRBD1 identical over 7 bases. With V trimmed by 6 bases and J by 2 bases, 8 bases remained unmatched. The CDR3 runs 14 residues. Germline values: CDR1 SQVTM, CDR2 ANQGSEA. The CDR3 DNA sequence: TGCAGCGTAGAGGGGGCGCGTAACACAGATACGCAGTATTTT. The encoded protein is CSVEGARNTDTQYF.

This clonotype was seen repeatedly, ten times or more. The chain employs TRBV29-1 and TRBJ2-3, with 12 nucleotides matching TRBD2. Trimming at V came to 5 bases and at J to 3 bases, leaving 3 bases not matched to a gene. CDR3 length equals 14 residues. Per germline, CDR1 SQVTM and CDR2 ANQGSEA. CDR3 DNA: TGCAGCGTTCTAGCGGGGGGGCGGACAGATACGCAGTATTTT. Translating gives CSVLAGGRTDTQYF.

As regards this clonotype: A much bigger clone sits one base away, suggesting this may be a read error. The chain carries TRBV6-4 and TRBJ2-3; TRBD2 agrees at 8 bases. CDR1 and CDR2 from the germline V gene are MRHNA and SNTAGT. The CDR3 runs to 15 residues. CDR3 sequence: CASSDSSGGADTQNF. CDR3 DNA: TGTGCCAGCAGTGACTCGTCGGGGGGGGCAGATACGCAGAATTTT.

This clonotype was counted only a few times. This chain links TRBV20-1 with TRBJ2-1; TRBD2 matches 15 bases. This CDR3 is built from 20 residues. The V and J ends lost 0 bases and 7 bases, in that order; junction bases with no gene match: 16. Looked up from germline, CDR1 is DFQATT and CDR2 is SNEGSKA (reference sequence). This CDR3 is CSAREQGERTSGRGRNEQFF. In DNA, the CDR3 is TGCAGTGCTAGAGAGCAGGGGGAGAGGACTAGCGGGAGGGGGAGGAATGAGCAGTTCTTC.

V is TRBV4-1 and J is TRBJ2-5, with D perhaps matching TRBD2 (6 bases). CDR1 is MGHRA, CDR2 YSYEKL, per germline. The CDR3 covers 16 residues. With 0 bases removed from V and 10 bases from J, the gap between germline ends came to 21 bases. The DNA of the CDR3 is TGCGCCAGCAGCCAAGAAACCGGGCTAGCGCAGAATTGCCAGTACTTC. Protein product: CASSQETGLAQNCQYF.

V is TRBV6-5 and J is TRBJ1-6; no definite D call. Deletions cut 2 bases from V and 7 bases from J, with 15 bases between. The CDR3 has 16 amino acids. Germline V gene lookup returns CDR1 MNHEY and CDR2 SVGAGI. The CDR3 protein is CASSYAATGVNSPLHF. In DNA, the CDR3 is TGTGCCAGCAGTTACGCCGCAACCGGGGTCAATTCACCCCTCCACTTT.

The rearrangement links TRBV5-1 to TRBJ2-5, with TRBD2 matching over 13 bases. Unmatched junction bases numbered 3, after V lost 4 bases and J lost 3 bases. Germline CDR1 and CDR2: SGHRS and YFSETQ. The CDR3 spans 15 residues. The CDR3 reads CASSRTSGGEETQYF. The CDR3 DNA reads TGCGCCAGCAGCAGAACTAGCGGGGGGGAAGAGACCCAGTACTTC.

The chain employs TRBV7-9 and TRBJ1-1; D gene ambiguous. Germline lookup yields CDR1 SEHNR and CDR2 FQNEAQ (reference sequence). The CDR3 contains 15 residues. Trimming removed 0 bases from V and 7 bases from J, with 15 bases in between. The CDR3: CASSLAPATWNEAFF. CDR3 nucleotide sequence: TGTGCCAGCAGCTTAGCCCCCGCGACCTGGAATGAAGCTTTCTTT.

This chain connects TRBV6-1 to TRBJ2-7; 7 bases match TRBD1. The J segment lost 0 bases and the V segment lost 6 bases, leaving 5 bases of the junction unmatched. This CDR3 has 14 amino acids. The germline CDR1 and CDR2 sequences are MNHNS and SASEGT. Written as DNA, the CDR3 is TGTGCCAGCAGACGAGGACAGGTCTCCTACGAGCAGTACGTC. Translating it yields CASRRGQVSYEQYV.

This chain joins TRBV3-1 and TRBJ2-2; 9 bases are shared with TRBD2. Germline V CDR1 and CDR2: LGHDT, YNNKEL (reference sequence). With V trimmed by 8 bases and J by 7 bases, 17 bases remained unmatched. The CDR3 loop spans 17 amino acids. The CDR3 protein is CASCLRTSDEGDGELFF. The DNA for the CDR3 is TGTGCCAGCTGTTTAAGGACTAGCGATGAGGGGGACGGGGAGCTGTTTTTT.

The chain carries TRBV7-7 and TRBJ2-5; D remains unclear. This CDR3 is 15 amino acids long. Deletions cut 1 base from V and 2 bases from J, with 11 bases between. In germline, CDR1 is SSHAT, CDR2 FNYEAQ (reference sequence). The chain's CDR3 is CASSLVSGQQETQYF. DNA of the CDR3: TGTGCCAGCAGCTTAGTATCAGGCCAGCAAGAGACCCAGTACTTC.

The chain links TRBV6-5 to TRBJ1-5; tentative D call: TRBD1 (5 bases). Germline CDR1 and CDR2: MNHEY and SVGAGI. The CDR3 has 14 residues. V lost 0 bases, J lost 3 bases, and 6 bases lay in between. The CDR3 spells CASSYSDTNQPQHF. CDR3 DNA sequence: TGTGCCAGCAGTTACTCGGACACCAATCAGCCCCAGCATTTT.

The CDR3 DNA reads TGTGCCAGCAGGTTAGCGGGAGTCTCCGGGGAGCTGTTTTTT. It is translated as CASRLAGVSGELFF. This chain connects TRBV5-6 to TRBJ2-2, with TRBD2 identical over 9 bases. The germline gives CDR1 SGHDT, CDR2 YYEEEE. The CDR3 covers 14 residues. Trimming removed 5 bases from V and 6 bases from J; junction bases left unmatched: 5.

This clonotype was seen a few times. V usage is TRBV5-4 and J usage is TRBJ2-3; D unresolved. The CDR3 is 13 residues long. Trimming left V 1 base short and J 3 bases short, with 6 bases between. Germline lookup yields CDR1 SGHNT and CDR2 YYREEE (reference sequence). The CDR3, as DNA: TGTGCCAGCAGCTTGCCTCGGACAGATACGCAGTATTTT. This translates into CASSLPRTDTQYF.

The V gene is TRBV5-1, the J gene TRBJ1-1, with 7 nucleotides matching TRBD1. Losses at the gene ends were 0 bases for V and 6 bases for J; bases not matched to a gene: 8. The CDR3 runs 15 residues. Germline values: CDR1 SGHRS, CDR2 YFSETQ. The CDR3, as DNA: TGCGCCAGCAGCTTGGCCACAGGGGCCGCGGCTGAAGCTTTCTTT. It codes for CASSLATGAAAEAFF.

This clonotype was counted at least ten times. V usage is TRBV27 and J usage is TRBJ2-2; 7 bases are a match to TRBD1. Germline trimming cut 8 bases from V and 7 bases from J; bases unmatched to any gene: 10. CDR3 size: 14 residues. Germline V gene data show CDR1 as MNHEY and CDR2 as SMNVEV (reference sequence). CDR3 amino acids: CASRTQGWGGELFF. In nucleotides, the CDR3 is TGTGCCAGCCGTACACAGGGGTGGGGCGGGGAGCTGTTTTTT.